A selection of T cell receptor beta chains follows, all from one sample in a study of monozygotic twins with inflammatory bowel disease. TCRdb reprocessed the 5' RACE reads, keeping one entry per CDR3 protein, no DNA. The table lists roughly 140,000 distinct CDR3 sequences. What was sequenced was blood. These receptors all come from a human donor with ulcerative colitis or Crohn's disease, or a healthy co-twin of an affected twin (not recorded which). The CDR3 runs from the conserved cysteine through the conserved F or W.

>TRBV20-1|TRBJ1-6
CSAVGGNSPLHF
>TRBV27|TRBJ2-7
CASGYRGLYEQYF
>TRBV4-3|TRBJ2-3
CASSQDQASGITDTQYF
>TRBV12-3/TRBV12-4|TRBJ1-5
CASSPGSRWPQHF
>TRBV7-2|TRBJ2-5
CASSLVEFGETQYF
>TRBV19|TRBJ2-1
CASSLETGSYNEQFF
>TRBV20-1|TRBJ2-1
CSARETYREGSYNEQFF
>TRBV5-1|TRBJ2-1
CASRSTSGGLLNEQFF
>TRBV20-1|TRBJ1-1
CSANRGFEAFF
>TRBV28|TRBJ2-4
CASSPTGNIQYF
>TRBV11-2|TRBJ2-7
CASSPSTYEQYF
>TRBV7-2|TRBJ1-4
CASSSRTGEKLFF
>TRBV12-3/TRBV12-4|TRBJ2-7
CASSFSRTYEQYF
>TRBV20-1|TRBJ2-3
CSASPRDFLYTQYF
>TRBV20-1|TRBJ1-5
CSASPGTVHQPQHF
>TRBV3-1|TRBJ2-7
CASSRGTGLSEQYF
>TRBV6-1|TRBJ1-4
CASSRQVNEKLFF
>TRBV29-1|TRBJ1-1
CSVGAGAKNTEAFF
>TRBV5-5|TRBJ2-1
CASSLDLLRGSVNEQFF
>TRBV7-9|TRBJ1-1
CASSLAGLGTEAFF
>TRBV27|TRBJ2-1
CASSPGRPINEQFF
>TRBV29-1|TRBJ2-7
CSVQGQGYEQYF
>TRBV5-6|TRBJ2-7
CASRSQRQHSYEQYF
>TRBV5-1|TRBJ2-5
CASSDPAGDWTQYF
>TRBV20-1|TRBJ2-1
CSAASRDRAGIPFRSYNEQFF
>TRBV7-2|TRBJ1-6
CASSSQPGRQGSPLHF
>TRBV6-5|TRBJ1-1
CASSFPQGRGPNHNTEAFF
>TRBV21-1|TRBJ2-7
CASSARIKRALAYEQYF
>TRBV5-1|TRBJ2-1
CASSLARQGGNEQFF
>TRBV10-2|TRBJ1-1
CASSDLDRANTEAFF
>TRBV7-2|TRBJ1-4
CASSDADRTNEKLFF
>TRBV20-1|TRBJ2-7
CSARLFIPTGGDLSYEQYF
>TRBV10-2|TRBJ2-2
CASKDGGAGGELFF
>TRBV30|TRBJ2-7
CAWSALGRVPYEQYF
>TRBV12-3/TRBV12-4|TRBJ2-7
CASSVSYEQYF
>TRBV20-1|TRBJ2-5
CSARDPTSSQRTQYF
>TRBV5-1|TRBJ2-3
CASSLALVGSSSTDTQYF